Following are 9 T cell receptor beta chains from one sample sequenced in a study of blood T cell repertoires in COVID-19. Generated by immunoSEQ multiplex PCR, the TCRdb table keeps only in-frame clones and is missing some. The sample holds roughly 69,000 clones, 65% to 80% seen once. The sequenced sample was peripheral blood. The source is a human donor in a cohort sampled during active COVID-19.

The rearrangement links TRBV7-2 to TRBJ2-2; TRBD2 aligns across 12 bases. V dropped 5 bases and J dropped 7; count of bases not matched to a gene: 5. From germline, CDR1 is SGHTA and CDR2 FQGNSA. The CDR3 extends over 15 amino acids. The DNA of the CDR3 is TGTGCCAGCAGCGCGACTAGCGGGGGAATCGGGGAGCTGTTTTTT. Its protein is CASSATSGGIGELFF. The variable domain in full, with the rest retrieved from reference TRBV7-2 and TRBJ2-2, is GAGVSQSPSNKVTEKGKDVELRCDPISGHTALYWYRQSLGQGLEFLIYFQGNSAPDKSGLPSDRFSAERTGGSVSTLTIQRTQQEDSAVYLCASSATSGGIGELFFGEGSRLTVL.

The rearrangement links TRBV7-8 to TRBJ1-4, with TRBD1 identical over 7 bases. Germline V gene data show CDR1 as SGHVS and CDR2 as FQNEAQ. This CDR3 has 15 amino acids. After removal of 2 bases from V and 8 bases from J, the junction contained 8 bases not matched to a gene. The CDR3 here is CASSLYAGGFEKLFF. In DNA, the CDR3 is TGTGCCAGCAGCTTATATGCAGGGGGATTCGAAAAACTGTTTTTT.

V is TRBV7-2 and J is TRBJ2-5, with 8 nucleotides matching TRBD2. The CDR3 is 14 amino acids. Germline-derived CDR1 and CDR2 are SGHTA and FQGNSA. Germline trimming cut 1 base from V and 3 bases from J; bases unmatched to any gene: 1. The CDR3 coding sequence is TGTGCCAGCAGCTTAGATAGCGGGGAAGAGACCCAGTACTTC. It codes for CASSLDSGEETQYF.

The chain links TRBV14 to TRBJ2-7; weak D call: TRBD1 (5 bases). This CDR3 has 13 amino acids. The V end lost 1 base, the J end lost 12 bases, and 16 bases lay between the germline ends. Germline assignment: CDR1 SGHDN and CDR2 FVKESK. CDR3 loop: CASSQVDQERGYF. DNA for the CDR3: TGTGCCAGCAGCCAAGTTGATCAGGAAAGGGGGTACTTC.

This clone appeared a few times. The gene calls are TRBV28 and TRBJ2-7; 7 bases agree with TRBD1. The CDR3 covers 12 residues. V was clipped by 10 bases and J by 7 bases; unmatched bases: 10. The germline V gene encodes CDR1 MDHEN and CDR2 SYDVKM. CDR3 protein: CATLGGAGEQYF. The CDR3 region has the DNA TGTGCCACCTTAGGGGGCGCGGGTGAGCAGTACTTC.

The chain employs TRBV18 and TRBJ1-4; possible D gene TRBD1, 6 bases. V lost 4 bases to trimming and J lost 7 bases, with 16 bases between them. Looked up from germline, CDR1 is KGHSH and CDR2 is LQKENI. The CDR3 length is 15 residues. CDR3 DNA sequence: TGTGCCAGCTCACTAACGCAGGGGTTGGCTGAAAAACTGTTTTTT. Its protein is CASSLTQGLAEKLFF.

J is TRBJ2-2 and V is TRBV6-5; D is possibly TRBD1 (6 bases). Deletions cut 6 bases from V and 7 bases from J, with 12 bases between. The CDR3 is made up of 13 amino acids. CDR1 and CDR2 (germline): MNHEY, SVGAGI. The CDR3 region has the DNA TGTGCCAGCAGGACACAGGGTCTCGGGGAGCTGTTTTTT. It encodes CASRTQGLGELFF.

The chain joins TRBV12-3 or TRBV12-4 to TRBJ2-5; no clear D. The CDR3 is made up of 13 amino acids. Deletions cut 6 bases from V and 0 bases from J, with 8 bases between. The CDR3 bases are TGTGCCAGCAGCAAAACAGACCAAGAGACCCAGTACTTC. Translating it yields CASSKTDQETQYF.

The V call is TRBV6-6, the J call TRBJ1-2; possible D gene TRBD1, 5 bases. CDR1 and CDR2 (germline): MNHNY, SVGAGI (reference sequence). The CDR3 is 16 amino acids. V was trimmed by 8 bases and J by 4 bases, leaving 23 bases between them. The DNA of the CDR3 is TGTGCCAGCGACCCGGCGGAGGGGCCCTTTGGCTATGGCTACACCTTC. This gives the protein CASDPAEGPFGYGYTF.